The clone carrying this T cell receptor delta chain was picked up a small number of times. Its antigen is not identified. Since a far larger clone is one base different, this is likely a read error. The sample has other DNA sequences that encode this CDR3 too. The data were obtained in a study of gamma delta lymphoproliferative disorders and STAT genes. Study summary: At least 50 ng of genomic DNA went into each LymphoTrack Dx TCRG Assay library.

The receptor sequences were amplified from genomic DNA of peripheral blood mononuclear cells. There are 27 residues in the CDR3. Trimming took 3 bases from V and 1 from J; bases not matched to a gene: 39. Germline lookup yields CDR1 TSWWSYY and CDR2 QGS. Study results and caveats: Gamma repertoires grouped patients separately from controls; delta repertoires showed no separation.

TCRdb re-called the multiplex PCR reads with CATT. The sample includes some 940 delta-chain clones, roughly 2% of them seen just once. Sequencing was carried out using blood. The rearrangement uses TRDV1 and TRDJ1; 9 nucleotides match TRDD3. This sequence originates from a human donor in good health. The CDR3 DNA is TGTGCTCTTGGGGACCCGGGACTTCCTCCCAGAATCCTAATTACTGGGGGACTCAAGGGGGGCACCGATAAACTCATCTTT. Protein sequence: CALGDPGLPPRILITGGLKGGTDKLIF.